This record looks at one T cell receptor (beta chain) sequence and its context. The CDR3 has 15 residues. The germline V and J ends were trimmed by 7 bases and 2 bases, with 15 bases remaining between them. The data belong to a study of T-cell memory formation after mild COVID-19. MiXCR was run by TCRdb on the 5' RACE reads, yielding one entry per CDR3 protein. Of some 160,000 distinct CDR3 sequences listed, roughly 28% are singletons. The sequenced material came from PBMCs or a T cell subset sorted from them (not recorded which). The V and J genes are TRBV12-3 or TRBV12-4 and TRBJ2-1; D possibly uses TRBD1 or TRBD2 (5 bases each). The source of this sequence is an adult woman who had mild COVID-19 (a few samples of this study predate the infection). Cell type and time point are not known. CDR3 amino acids: CASNPGLGAYNEQFF. The CDR3 DNA reads as TGTGCCAGCAATCCGGGGCTGGGGGCCTACAATGAGCAGTTCTTC.